The 21 T cell receptor beta chains below all came from one sample that was sequenced in a study of cytomegalovirus exposure and HLA in healthy donors. 60 Vbeta and 13 Jbeta primers were used in PCR. Here immunoSEQ multiplex PCR was the method, and the copy in TCRdb shows in-frame clones only, minus some. The sample lists over 110,000 clones, roughly 80% occurring once. The sequenced sample consisted of PBMCs. The receptors stem from a man younger than 30 in good health and CMV-seronegative.

There are a few counts of this clone. The gene calls are TRBV6-6 and TRBJ1-1; TRBD1 agrees at 11 bases. The CDR3 totals 12 residues. V dropped 8 bases and J dropped 4; count of bases not matched to a gene: 0. Germline V gives CDR1 MNHNY, CDR2 SVGAGI (reference sequence). Here the CDR3 reads CASGTGGTEAFF. The CDR3 region has the DNA TGTGCCAGCGGGACAGGGGGCACTGAAGCTTTCTTT.

This clone has only a few counts. The chain joins TRBV2 to TRBJ2-5; maybe TRBD2 (6 bases). Trimming pared 0 bases from V and 9 bases from J, leaving 14 bases between. Germline CDR1 and CDR2: SNHLY and FYNNEI. This CDR3 has 14 residues. CDR3 in amino acids: CASSEADTSGAQYF. The CDR3 DNA sequence: TGTGCCAGCAGTGAAGCGGACACCTCGGGGGCCCAGTACTTC.

The chain is built from TRBV6-6 and TRBJ2-7, with 9 bases fitting TRBD1. Germline assignment: CDR1 MNHNY and CDR2 SVGAGI (reference sequence). This CDR3 is 15 amino acids long. V lost 6 bases and J lost 3; bases outside the gene matches: 9. In DNA, the CDR3 is TGTGCCAGCAGCGGAACTCGGGGACAGGGCTACGAGCAGTACTTC. The encoded protein is CASSGTRGQGYEQYF.

The chain recombines TRBV7-2 with TRBJ2-7; D gene unclear. The germline V gene has CDR1 SGHTA and CDR2 FQGNSA. Trimming pared 5 bases from V and 4 bases from J, leaving 15 bases between. The CDR3 is 14 residues long. The CDR3 is CASSPTATPYEQYF. In DNA, the CDR3 is TGTGCCAGCAGCCCCACCGCGACTCCGTACGAGCAGTACTTC.

The chain recombines TRBV13 with TRBJ1-3, with D maybe TRBD1 (6 bases). V lost 3 bases and J 0 bases, leaving 12 bases between the germline ends. Germline-derived CDR1 and CDR2 are PRHDT and FYEKMQ (reference sequence). The CDR3 has 16 residues. The CDR3 sequence is CASSFDRLSSGNTIYF. In DNA, the CDR3 is TGTGCCAGCAGCTTCGACAGGCTAAGCTCTGGAAACACCATATATTTT.

The rearrangement joins TRBV6-5 to TRBJ1-1, with D unresolved. Germline V gives CDR1 MNHEY, CDR2 SVGAGI. The CDR3 totals 12 residues. Trimming cost V 9 bases and J 1 base, with 9 bases left between them. CDR3 nucleotides: TGTGCCAGTGGGGAGAGGAACACTGAAGCTTTCTTT. Translating gives CASGERNTEAFF.

This rearrangement joins TRBV7-9 to TRBJ2-1; 8 bases are shared with TRBD2. CDR1 and CDR2 (germline): SEHNR, FQNEAQ (reference sequence). The CDR3 sequence is 14 residues long. J gave up 6 bases and V 5 bases, and 6 bases lay outside the gene matches. CDR3 coding DNA: TGTGCCAGCAGCCCCCAGCGGGGGCCCAATGAGCAGTTCTTC. It codes for CASSPQRGPNEQFF.

The chain carries TRBV7-2 and TRBJ1-1; D not resolved. The CDR3 loop spans 14 amino acids. Germline V gene data show CDR1 as SGHTA and CDR2 as FQGNSA. V was clipped by 3 bases and J by 1 base, with 9 bases between them. CDR3 in amino acids: CASSFSGENTEAFF. The CDR3 DNA reads TGTGCCAGCAGCTTCTCAGGTGAGAACACTGAAGCTTTCTTT.

V usage is TRBV5-4 and J usage is TRBJ1-6; 10 positions agree with TRBD1. CDR1 and CDR2 (germline): SGHNT, YYREEE (reference sequence). After removal of 4 bases from V and 5 bases from J, the junction contained 3 bases not matched to a gene. CDR3 length: 15 amino acids. This chain's CDR3 is CASSKGTGDNSPLHF. The DNA of the CDR3 is TGTGCCAGCAGCAAAGGGACAGGGGATAATTCACCCCTCCACTTT.

This clone appeared a single time. V is TRBV7-9 and J is TRBJ1-4; 9 bases agree with TRBD1. The ends lost 6 bases at V and 8 bases at J; junction bases unmatched: 10. CDR1 is SEHNR, CDR2 FQNEAQ, per germline (reference sequence). This CDR3 spans 15 amino acids. CDR3 amino acids: CASSPFWDRDEKLFF. For the CDR3, the DNA is TGTGCCAGCAGTCCATTCTGGGACAGGGACGAAAAACTGTTTTTT.

This clone was detected once. This rearrangement joins TRBV10-3 to TRBJ1-2; D gene unclear. The CDR3 runs 13 residues. V lost 3 bases and J lost 3, with 8 bases in between. Germline CDR1 and CDR2: ENHRY and SYGVKD. The CDR3 nucleotides read TGTGCCATCAGTGACAGGCGGGACTATGGCTACACCTTC. Its translation: CAISDRRDYGYTF.

The CDR3 loop reads CASSPQPGQRGSEKLFF. The CDR3 region has the DNA TGCGCCAGCAGCCCACAACCCGGACAGCGGGGATCTGAAAAACTGTTTTTT. The V call is TRBV5-1, the J call TRBJ1-4; a possible D gene is TRBD1 (6 bases). The germline V gene encodes CDR1 SGHRS and CDR2 YFSETQ. The CDR3 totals 17 residues. The V end lost 4 bases, the J end lost 7 bases, and 23 bases lay between the germline ends.

This chain connects TRBV4-3 to TRBJ2-7, with 11 bases lining up with TRBD2. CDR3 size: 18 residues. Germline V lookup: CDR1 LGHNA, CDR2 YSLEER. The ends lost 1 base at V and 2 bases at J; junction bases unmatched: 10. For the CDR3, the DNA is TGCGCCAGCAGCCAAGCCCCCCTAGCGGGGGGAGCCCCCTACGAGCAGTACTTC. Translated, it gives CASSQAPLAGGAPYEQYF.

This chain connects TRBV30 to TRBJ2-1; D is possibly TRBD2 (5 bases). Germline CDR1 reads GTSNPN; CDR2 reads SVGIG (reference sequence). The CDR3 contains 15 residues. Trimming left V 0 bases short and J 6 bases short, with 15 bases between. The CDR3 here is CAWSVRRGIGNEQFF. CDR3 nucleotide sequence: TGTGCCTGGAGTGTACGACGGGGAATTGGCAATGAGCAGTTCTTC.

The J gene is TRBJ1-3, the V gene TRBV10-3; perhaps TRBD1 as D (6 bases). This CDR3 spans 13 amino acids. V was pared by 4 bases and J by 2 bases, with 6 bases between. Per the germline V gene, CDR1 is ENHRY and CDR2 is SYGVKD. CDR3 loop: CAISGTAGNTIYF. The CDR3 bases are TGTGCCATCAGTGGGACAGCTGGAAACACCATATATTTT.

The V gene is TRBV30, the J gene TRBJ1-3, with D uncertain. The germline V and J ends were trimmed by 0 bases and 0 bases, with 6 bases remaining between them. CDR1 and CDR2 (germline): GTSNPN, SVGIG (reference sequence). The CDR3 is 14 residues long. DNA for the CDR3: TGTGCCTGGAGTGTAACGGGCTCTGGAAACACCATATATTTT. It yields the protein CAWSVTGSGNTIYF.

This clone appeared a few times. The gene calls are TRBV7-9 and TRBJ1-4; D might be TRBD1 (5 bases). V lost 5 bases and J lost 5, with 12 bases in between. The germline V gene has CDR1 SEHNR and CDR2 FQNEAQ (reference sequence). The CDR3 length is 14 residues. The CDR3 nucleotides are TGTGCCAGCAGCGCGGGACTGGGGAATGAAAAACTGTTTTTT. This codes for CASSAGLGNEKLFF. Full variable domain (rest looked up from reference TRBV7-9 and TRBJ1-4): DTGVSQNPRHKITKRGQNVTFRCDPISEHNRLYWYRQTLGQGPEFLTYFQNEAQLEKSRLLSDRFSAERPKGSFSTLEIQRTEQGDSAMYLCASSAGLGNEKLFFGSGTQLSVL.

The chain carries TRBV18 and TRBJ1-2, with a tentative D call TRBD1 (6 bases). Germline V gene sequence: CDR1 KGHSH, CDR2 LQKENI. Trimming pared 2 bases from V and 3 bases from J, leaving 13 bases between. The CDR3 sequence is 15 residues long. CDR3 sequence: CASSPTTGGHYGYTF. The CDR3 region has the DNA TGTGCCAGCTCACCAACGACAGGAGGTCACTATGGCTACACCTTC.

V usage is TRBV29-1 and J usage is TRBJ1-2; tentative D call: TRBD1 (5 bases). The CDR3 sequence is 16 residues long. Trimming left V 1 base short and J 0 bases short, with 15 bases between. Germline V gives CDR1 SQVTM, CDR2 ANQGSEA. CDR3 nucleotides: TGCAGCGTTGAAGGACGGGGGACGCAAACTAACTATGGCTACACCTTC. Protein product: CSVEGRGTQTNYGYTF.

The chain carries TRBV6-5 and TRBJ1-1; tentative D call: TRBD1 (6 bases). The CDR3 contains 16 residues. Germline V gene lookup returns CDR1 MNHEY and CDR2 SVGAGI. Trimming shortened V by 0 bases and J by 4 bases, and 15 bases separated the two germline ends. The CDR3: CASSYSNRDWATEAFF. In DNA form, the CDR3 reads TGTGCCAGCAGTTACTCAAACAGGGATTGGGCCACTGAAGCTTTCTTT.

This clone is a singleton in its sample. This sequence joins TRBV7-9 and TRBJ2-5; D perhaps matches TRBD2 (6 bases). There are 15 residues in the CDR3. CDR1 is SEHNR and CDR2 is FQNEAQ in the germline V gene (reference sequence). The V end lost 6 bases, the J end lost 7 bases, and 21 bases lay between the germline ends. CDR3 bases: TGTGCCAGCAGAGAGGTCGGGACTTCCGAGGGGACCCAGTACTTC. Amino acids: CASREVGTSEGTQYF.